This T cell receptor beta chain was documented in a study of blood T cell repertoires in COVID-19. Original analysis: Amplification of reference gene primers provided the estimated nucleated cell counts. Assay: immunoSEQ multiplex PCR; the TCRdb copy retains only in-frame clones and omits some. The DNA gave D and trimming, while V, J and clone size come from that table. The repertoire holds approximately 250,000 clones, with 86% as singletons. Trimming shortened V by 6 bases and J by 0 bases, and 12 bases separated the two germline ends. Germline values: CDR1 MNHNY, CDR2 SVGAGI (reference sequence). This CDR3 comprises 14 residues.

Source material: peripheral blood. The chain employs TRBV6-6 and TRBJ2-7; D might be TRBD1 (6 bases). The TCR sequence derives from a man aged 25 to 40 with active or convalescent COVID-19. The CDR3: CASSQRGGSYEQYF. DNA of the CDR3: TGTGCCAGCAGCCAGCGAGGGGGCTCCTACGAGCAGTACTTC.